The subject of this entry is one TCR beta chain. This clonotype was counted between two and nine times. Its antigen remains unidentified. No much larger clonotype is one base removed from it; base qualities were not supplied. For sequencing, an Illumina HiSeq 2500 was employed. TCR beta libraries were prepared by quantitative 5'-RACE with molecular barcodes. The study's own analysis went as follows. To identify disease-linked TCR variants, a new computational method was used, one built on a probabilistic model of VDJ rearrangement. TCRdb passed the public sequencing reads through fastp at Q25 and MiXCR, retaining productive beta sequences. Every entry covers one CDR3 protein and lists the most common genes and DNA from its rows. Clone size and V and J calls follow TCRdb, not the original study. Present in this sample are 250,000 to 350,000 distinct CDR3 sequences, under 25% of which were seen just once. The ten largest account for 3.5% of the sample.

This entry belongs to a study of CD8 T cells in ankylosing spondylitis (dated by TCRdb to 2016 to 2017). Regarding the study in general: The study profiled T cell receptor beta repertoires in healthy donors and ankylosing spondylitis patients to find disease-linked TCR variants. The whole study cohort included under 140 healthy donors and over 20 ankylosing spondylitis patients. Peripheral blood samples were taken, and synovial fluid was additionally collected from ankylosing spondylitis patients.

Findings and caveats that apply to the study as a whole: A TCR beta motif made up of eight highly homologous amino acid variants appeared to be characteristic of blood from ankylosing spondylitis patients. Some of the motif variants had been reported before in the synovial fluid and blood of reactive arthritis patients, a finding that suggests common disease-initiation mechanisms. The disease-linked clones had a CD8+ phenotype and were found at relatively low frequencies in peripheral blood. The disease-linked clones were reported to be significantly enriched in matched synovial fluid samples from ankylosing spondylitis patients.

The CDR3 holds 15 amino acids from the cysteine to the phenylalanine. The read is trimmed to its CDR3 DNA, 45 bases read in frame from base 1. The junction carries 11 bases between V and J, which are trimmed by 5 bases and 0 bases respectively. Sequences MNHEY (CDR1) and SVGEGT (CDR2) are obtained from the germline V gene. This TCR was sampled from a female donor with ankylosing spondylitis or in good health (not recorded which). The chain was built from TRBV6-2 or TRBV6-3 and TRBJ1-5; no D gene call is confident. The sequenced sample consisted of blood, either unsorted or a sorted T cell fraction (not recorded which). Read as DNA, the sequence is TGTGCCAGCAGTGGTTCCCTTCTTAGCAATCAGCCCCAGCATTTT. Its translation reads: CASSGSLLSNQPQHF.